The present T cell receptor (beta chain) was sequenced within a study of blood T cell repertoires in COVID-19. CDR3 length: 15 amino acids. Germline CDR1 is MNHEY and CDR2 is SMNVEV (reference sequence). Trimming took 2 bases from V and 2 from J; bases not matched to a gene: 3. Authors' data handling: It was from reference gene primer amplification that nucleated cell counts were estimated. Sequenced by immunoSEQ multiplex PCR; TCRdb stores in-frame clones only, minus some. For V, J and clone size, that table is used; D and trimming come from the DNA. The sample includes approximately 140,000 clones, 80% to 90% of them seen just once.

The specimen was peripheral blood. V and J are TRBV27 and TRBJ2-7; 10 nucleotides align to TRBD2. This receptor was identified in a man in his 70s with acute or convalescent COVID-19. In nucleotides, the CDR3 is TGTGCCAGCAGTTTAGGGCTAGCGGGAGCCTACGAGCAGTACTTC. Translation: CASSLGLAGAYEQYF.